The following is a TCR beta chain sequence with its context. No antigen is known for it. No qualities accompany the bases; no much larger clone lies one base away. Receptor amplification or capture employed 5' RACE. TCRdb lists the instrument as Illumina HiSeq 2500. A second PCR of roughly 7 to 11 cycles was performed with a sample-barcoded 5' primer and a J-beta primer mix. A unique molecular identifier was introduced onto each TCR beta cDNA molecule by a template-switch 5' adaptor carrying 12 random nucleotides. At least 2.5 million CDR3-containing paired-end reads were obtained from each sample. The Mint cDNA synthesis kit, primed by a TRBC-specific oligonucleotide, was used to synthesize first-strand cDNA from all RNA. Following uracil-DNA glycosylase treatment, all cDNA underwent a first 18-cycle PCR with the universal primers M1SS and BC2_uni_R. In the paper's pipeline: Each sample was normalized by randomly selecting 1 million high-quality reads, each carrying a distinct molecular identifier. Instead of being binned into consensus sequences, reads with shared molecular identifiers were discarded. CDR3 identification, clonotype clustering and error correction used MiTCR with a Q25 quality threshold and the strictest error-elimination algorithm. A nonparametric unseen species model using Euler transformation provided a lower-bound estimate of total TCR beta diversity. TCRdb trimmed the raw reads at Q25, called clones with MiXCR and kept productive beta chains. Entries are consolidated by CDR3 protein sequence, retaining the most common genes and DNA. TCRdb's processing, not the study's, gives the V and J calls here. The sample contains about 1 million distinct CDR3 sequences, almost 25% of them found a single time. The ten largest account for around 0.75% of the sample.

Donors were a few dozen systemically healthy Caucasian individuals from Russia aged roughly 6 to 100 years. Each donor gave 8 to 10 milliliters of peripheral blood, collected into EDTA-treated Vacutainer tubes. Ficoll-Paque density-gradient centrifugation was used to isolate PBMCs, with at least 7 million obtained per sample. Total RNA, at least 6 micrograms per sample, was extracted from PBMCs with Trizol reagent. Naive CD45RAhigh/CD27high T cell percentages were measured by flow cytometry on a PBMC aliquot from every donor. This sample is drawn from a study of blood T cells in healthy people across ages (dated by TCRdb to about 2015). Looking at the study overall: Template switching captured roughly one uniquely barcoded TCR beta cDNA molecule per two T cells in model experiments. The study analyzed two additional independent replicas of 1 million unique cDNA reads from the same blood draw for two donors, one aged 18 to 29 and one aged 80 or older. The donors were divided into four age groups: young (average around 17 years), middle-aged (about 39), aged (approximately 62) and long-lived (roughly 88). To track age-related changes in TCR beta repertoire diversity, the study relied on deep sequencing normalized with unique cDNA molecular identifiers.

The V and J ends are trimmed by 5 bases and 2 bases, leaving 17 bases between them. CDR1 and CDR2 are read off the germline V gene as MNHEY and SVGEGT. Counted from cysteine to phenylalanine, this CDR3 has 16 amino acids. The CDR3 DNA has 48 bases and is translated from base 1. Overall study outcomes, separate from this receptor: As age increased, observed TCR beta diversity per million T cells dropped in a roughly linear way, and a significant reduction was already evident by age approximately 40. Estimates of total diversity from one million sequenced T cells were regarded as lower bounds and underestimates. Because profiling used bulk unsorted PBMCs, naive and antigen-experienced compartments could not be compared conclusively. Because the CMV infection status of the donors was unknown, age-related changes in expanded clonotypes may potentially have been confounded. There was a strong correlation between observed TCR beta diversity and the percentage of naive T cells measured by flow cytometry. Compared with the aged group, the long-lived group had more naive CD4+ T cells, fewer expanded clones and increased TCR diversity, suggesting age selection.

The same data also contributed to another study, on T cells of mothers and their children. Per the second study: Nine systemically healthy Caucasian individuals served as donors, namely three mothers together with their six children. cDNA synthesis consumed the entire amount of extracted RNA, loaded at approximately 1.6 ug RNA in each 15 ul reaction. Sample barcodes and 2-4 random nucleotides were added via the M1S primer in the second PCR. Each mother yielded over 8.5 million TCR beta CDR3 reads and each child about 3 million reads. TCR recombination output is similarly shaped by thymic selection in related and unrelated pairs, with a minor effect exerted by inherited differences. Related mother-child pairs always showed normalized repertoire overlap that was slightly higher than in unrelated mother-child pairs, though the difference was never significant. With a sensitivity of approximately 100 clones per million clonotypes, no persistent microchimeric T cell clones were detected. To look for features that set related mother-child pairs apart from unrelated individuals, the researchers ran deep NGS to compare the TCR beta repertoires of mothers and children. The mean age was roughly 40 +/- 4 years for the mothers and about 10 +/- 4 years for the children. After adapter ligation was performed with NEBNext reagents, the libraries were sequenced on an Illumina HiSeq 2000 with 100+100 nt paired-end reads. To prevent cross-contamination, the mother and child libraries were prepared one month apart and sequenced in separate runs. Between roughly 500,000 and 2,300,000 distinct TCR beta clonotypes were identified per donor. Naive TCR beta clonotypes were estimated from low-frequency clonotypes matched to each donor's FACS-determined naive share, without sorting.

The origin of this receptor is a girl aged 2 to 9 in good health. The V and J segments used are TRBV6-2 or TRBV6-3 and TRBJ2-3, with a tentative D gene TRBD2 over 5 matching bases. The sample comprised blood. The DNA sequence is as follows: TGTGCCAGCAGTGATCGGACTGGGCCTAACACAGATACGCAGTATTTT. It translates to CASSDRTGPNTDTQYF.